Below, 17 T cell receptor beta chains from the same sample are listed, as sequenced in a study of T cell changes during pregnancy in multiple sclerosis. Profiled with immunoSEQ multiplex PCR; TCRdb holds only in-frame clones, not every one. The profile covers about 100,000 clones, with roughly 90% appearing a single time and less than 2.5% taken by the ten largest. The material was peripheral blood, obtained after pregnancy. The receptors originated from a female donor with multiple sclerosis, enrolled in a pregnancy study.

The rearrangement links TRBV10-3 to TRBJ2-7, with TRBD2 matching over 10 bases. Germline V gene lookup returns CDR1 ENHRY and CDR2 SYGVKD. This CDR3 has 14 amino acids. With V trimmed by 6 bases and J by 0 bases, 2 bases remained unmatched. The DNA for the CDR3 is TGTGCCATCAGCGGACTAGCGGACTCCTACGAGCAGTACTTC. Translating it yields CAISGLADSYEQYF.

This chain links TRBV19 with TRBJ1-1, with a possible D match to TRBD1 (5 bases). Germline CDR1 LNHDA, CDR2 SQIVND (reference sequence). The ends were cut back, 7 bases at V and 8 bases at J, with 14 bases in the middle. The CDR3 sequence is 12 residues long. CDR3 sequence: CASILDTTEAFF. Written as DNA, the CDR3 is TGTGCCAGTATCTTGGACACTACAGAAGCTTTCTTT.

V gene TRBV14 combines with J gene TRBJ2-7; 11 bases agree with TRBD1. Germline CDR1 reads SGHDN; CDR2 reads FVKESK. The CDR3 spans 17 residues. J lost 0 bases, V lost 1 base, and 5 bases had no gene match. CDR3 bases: TGTGCCAGCAGCCAAGTGGCTGGGACAGGGGGCTCCTACGAGCAGTACTTC. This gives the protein CASSQVAGTGGSYEQYF. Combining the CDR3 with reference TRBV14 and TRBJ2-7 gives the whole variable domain EAGVTQFPSHSVIEKGQTVTLRCDPISGHDNLYWYRRVMGKEIKFLLHFVKESKQDESGMPNNRFLAERTGGTYSTLKVQPAELEDSGVYFCASSQVAGTGGSYEQYFGPGTRLTVT.

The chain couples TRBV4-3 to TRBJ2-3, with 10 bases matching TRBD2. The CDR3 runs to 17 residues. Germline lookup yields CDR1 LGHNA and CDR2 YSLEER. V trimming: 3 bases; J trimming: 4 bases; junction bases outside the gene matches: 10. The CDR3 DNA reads TGCGCCAGCAGCCACCGCCGGACTAGCGGTAACTCAGATACGCAGTATTTT. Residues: CASSHRRTSGNSDTQYF.

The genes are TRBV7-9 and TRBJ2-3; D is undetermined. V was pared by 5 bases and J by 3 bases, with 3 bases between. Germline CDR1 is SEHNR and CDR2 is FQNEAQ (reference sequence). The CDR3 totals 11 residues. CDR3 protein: CASSRTDTQYF. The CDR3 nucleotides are TGTGCCAGCAGCCGGACAGATACGCAGTATTTT.

CDR3: CASSLGLAAETQYF. CDR3 in DNA: TGTGCCAGCAGTCTGGGACTAGCAGCAGAGACCCAGTACTTC. The chain recombines TRBV9 with TRBJ2-5; 9 bases fit TRBD2. CDR3 size: 14 residues. J gave up 4 bases and V 5 bases, and 6 bases lay outside the gene matches. CDR1 is SGDLS, CDR2 YYNGEE, per germline.

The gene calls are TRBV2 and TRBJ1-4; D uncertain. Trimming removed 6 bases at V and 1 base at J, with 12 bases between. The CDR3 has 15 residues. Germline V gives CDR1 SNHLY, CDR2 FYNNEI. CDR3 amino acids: CASRVRGVTNEKLFF. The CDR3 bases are TGTGCCAGCAGGGTCCGGGGAGTAACTAATGAAAAACTGTTTTTT.

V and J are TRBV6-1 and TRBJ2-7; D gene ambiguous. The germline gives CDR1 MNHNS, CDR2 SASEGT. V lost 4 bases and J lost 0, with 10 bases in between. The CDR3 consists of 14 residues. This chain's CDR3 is CASSGLGSSYEQYF. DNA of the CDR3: TGTGCCAGCAGTGGCTTGGGCAGCTCCTACGAGCAGTACTTC.

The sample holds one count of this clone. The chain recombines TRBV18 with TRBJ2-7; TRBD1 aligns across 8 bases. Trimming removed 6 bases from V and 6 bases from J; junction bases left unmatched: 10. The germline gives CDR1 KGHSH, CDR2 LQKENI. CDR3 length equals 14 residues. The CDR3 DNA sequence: TGTGCCAGCTCGGCACAGGGGGGCAGCTCCGAGCAGTACTTC. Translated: CASSAQGGSSEQYF.

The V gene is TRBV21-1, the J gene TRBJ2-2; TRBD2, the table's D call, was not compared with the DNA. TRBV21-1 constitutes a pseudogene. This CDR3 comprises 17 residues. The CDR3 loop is CASSKPIAGPNTGELFF. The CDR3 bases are TGTGCCAGCAGCAAACCTATAGCGGGGCCCAACACCGGGGAGCTGTTTTTT.

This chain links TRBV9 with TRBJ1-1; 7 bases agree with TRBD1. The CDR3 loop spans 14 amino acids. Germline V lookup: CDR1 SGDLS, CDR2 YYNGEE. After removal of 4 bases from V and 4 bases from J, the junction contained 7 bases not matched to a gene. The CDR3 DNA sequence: TGTGCCAGCAGCTCAACGCCAGGGGGCACTGAAGCTTTCTTT. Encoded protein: CASSSTPGGTEAFF. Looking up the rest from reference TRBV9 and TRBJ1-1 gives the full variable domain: DSGVTQTPKHLITATGQRVTLRCSPRSGDLSVYWYQQSLDQGLQFLIQYYNGEERAKGNILERFSAQQFPDLHSELNLSSLELGDSALYFCASSSTPGGTEAFFGQGTRLTVV.

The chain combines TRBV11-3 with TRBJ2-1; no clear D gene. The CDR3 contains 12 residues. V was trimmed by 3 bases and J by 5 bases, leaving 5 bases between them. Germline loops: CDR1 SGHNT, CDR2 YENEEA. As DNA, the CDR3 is TGTGCCAGCAGCTTCGACAACAATGAGCAGTTCTTC. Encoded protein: CASSFDNNEQFF.

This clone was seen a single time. CDR3 coding DNA: TGTGCCTGGAGTGGGCTAGCGGTAGGGAAAGAGACCCAGTACTTC. Protein product: CAWSGLAVGKETQYF. J is TRBJ2-5 and V is TRBV30, with 7 bases aligning to TRBD2. J was trimmed by 3 bases and V by 1 base; bases with no gene match: 8. Per germline, CDR1 GTSNPN and CDR2 SVGIG (reference sequence). CDR3 length: 15 amino acids.

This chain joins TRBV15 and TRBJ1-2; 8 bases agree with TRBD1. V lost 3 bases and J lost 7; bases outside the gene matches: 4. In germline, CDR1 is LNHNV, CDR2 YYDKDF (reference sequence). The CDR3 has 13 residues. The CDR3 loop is CATSSRTGSGYTF. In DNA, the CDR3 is TGTGCCACCAGCAGCAGGACAGGGTCTGGCTACACCTTC. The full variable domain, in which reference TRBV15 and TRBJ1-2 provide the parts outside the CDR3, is DAMVIQNPRYQVTQFGKPVTLSCSQTLNHNVMYWYQQKSSQAPKLLFHYYDKDFNNEADTPDNFQSRRPNTSFCFLDIRSPGLGDTAMYLCATSSRTGSGYTFGSGTRLTVV.

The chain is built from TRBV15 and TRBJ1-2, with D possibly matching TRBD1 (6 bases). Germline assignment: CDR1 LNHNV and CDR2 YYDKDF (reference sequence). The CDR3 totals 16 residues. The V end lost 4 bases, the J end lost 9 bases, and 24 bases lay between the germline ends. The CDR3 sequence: CATSNTAGGGRYRYTF. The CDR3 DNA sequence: TGTGCCACCAGCAATACCGCGGGCGGGGGCCGGTATCGCTACACCTTC.

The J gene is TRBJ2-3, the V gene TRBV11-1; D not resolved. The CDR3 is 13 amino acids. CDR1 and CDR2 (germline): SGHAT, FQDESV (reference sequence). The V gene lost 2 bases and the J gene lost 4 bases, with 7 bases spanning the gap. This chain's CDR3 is CASSLSVPDTQYF. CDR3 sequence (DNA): TGTGCCAGCAGCTTATCGGTCCCAGATACGCAGTATTTT.

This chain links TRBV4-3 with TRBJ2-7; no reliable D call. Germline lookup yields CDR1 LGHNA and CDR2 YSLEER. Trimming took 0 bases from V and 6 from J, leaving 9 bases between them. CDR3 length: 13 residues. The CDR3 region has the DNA TGCGCCAGCAGCCAAGATTTTAGTGGCGAGCAGTACTTC. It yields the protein CASSQDFSGEQYF.